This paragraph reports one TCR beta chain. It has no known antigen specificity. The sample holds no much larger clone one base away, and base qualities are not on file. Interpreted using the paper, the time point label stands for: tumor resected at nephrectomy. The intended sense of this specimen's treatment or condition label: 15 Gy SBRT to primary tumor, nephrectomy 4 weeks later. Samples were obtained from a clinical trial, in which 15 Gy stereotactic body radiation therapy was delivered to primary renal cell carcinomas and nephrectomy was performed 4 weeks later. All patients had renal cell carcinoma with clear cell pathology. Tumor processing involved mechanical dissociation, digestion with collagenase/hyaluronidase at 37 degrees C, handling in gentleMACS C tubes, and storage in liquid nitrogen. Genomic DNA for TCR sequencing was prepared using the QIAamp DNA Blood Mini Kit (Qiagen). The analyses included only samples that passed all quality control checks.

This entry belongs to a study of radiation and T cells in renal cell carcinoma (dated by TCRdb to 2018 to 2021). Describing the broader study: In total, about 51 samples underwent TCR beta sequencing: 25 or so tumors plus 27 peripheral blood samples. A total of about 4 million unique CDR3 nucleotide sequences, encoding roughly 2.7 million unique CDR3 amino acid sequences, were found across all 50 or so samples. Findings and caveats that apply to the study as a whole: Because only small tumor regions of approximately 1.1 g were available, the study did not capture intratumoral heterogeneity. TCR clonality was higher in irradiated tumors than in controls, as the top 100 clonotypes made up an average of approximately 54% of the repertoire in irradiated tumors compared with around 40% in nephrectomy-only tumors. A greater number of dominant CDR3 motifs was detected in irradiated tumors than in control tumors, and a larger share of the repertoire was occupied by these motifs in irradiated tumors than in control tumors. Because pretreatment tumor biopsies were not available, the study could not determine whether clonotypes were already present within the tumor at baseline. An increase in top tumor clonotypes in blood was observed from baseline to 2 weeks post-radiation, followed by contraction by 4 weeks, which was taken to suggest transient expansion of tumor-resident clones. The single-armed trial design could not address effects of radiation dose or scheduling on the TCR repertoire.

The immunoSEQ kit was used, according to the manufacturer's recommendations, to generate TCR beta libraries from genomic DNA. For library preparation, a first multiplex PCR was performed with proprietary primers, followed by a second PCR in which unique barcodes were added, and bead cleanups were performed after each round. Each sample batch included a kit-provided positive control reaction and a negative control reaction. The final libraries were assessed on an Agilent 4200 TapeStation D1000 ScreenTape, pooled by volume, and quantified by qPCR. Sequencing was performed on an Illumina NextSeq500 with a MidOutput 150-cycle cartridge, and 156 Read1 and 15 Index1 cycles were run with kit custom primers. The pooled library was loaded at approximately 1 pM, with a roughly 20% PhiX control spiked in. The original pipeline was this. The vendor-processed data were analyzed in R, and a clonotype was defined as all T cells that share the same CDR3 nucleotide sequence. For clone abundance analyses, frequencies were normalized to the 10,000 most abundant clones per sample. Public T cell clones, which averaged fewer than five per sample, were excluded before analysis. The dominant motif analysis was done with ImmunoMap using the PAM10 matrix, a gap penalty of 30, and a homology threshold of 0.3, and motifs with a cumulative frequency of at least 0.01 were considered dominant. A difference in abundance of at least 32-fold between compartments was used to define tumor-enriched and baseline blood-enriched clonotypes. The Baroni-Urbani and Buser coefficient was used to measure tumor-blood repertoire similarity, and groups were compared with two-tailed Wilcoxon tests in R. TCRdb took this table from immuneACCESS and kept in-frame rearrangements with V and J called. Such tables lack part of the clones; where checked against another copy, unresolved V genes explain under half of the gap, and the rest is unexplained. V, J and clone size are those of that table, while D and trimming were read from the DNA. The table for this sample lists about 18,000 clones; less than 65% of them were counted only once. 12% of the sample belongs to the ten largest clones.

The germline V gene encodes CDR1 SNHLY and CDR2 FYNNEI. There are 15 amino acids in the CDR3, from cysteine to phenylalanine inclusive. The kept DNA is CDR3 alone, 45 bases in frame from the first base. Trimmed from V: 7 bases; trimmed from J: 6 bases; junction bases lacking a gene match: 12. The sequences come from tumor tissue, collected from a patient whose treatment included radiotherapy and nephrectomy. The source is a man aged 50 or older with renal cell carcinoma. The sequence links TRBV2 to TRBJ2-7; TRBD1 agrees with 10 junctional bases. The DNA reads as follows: TGTGCCAGCAAAAGACCGGGACAGGGGCCCCCCGAGCAGTACTTC. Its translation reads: CASKRPGQGPPEQYF.